This T cell receptor (beta chain) was profiled in a study of T cell repertoires in cytomegalovirus infection. Looking at the study overall: Through public TCR beta signatures, both CMV infection and matching HLA type were indicated.

One entry per CDR3 protein, called by TCRdb with MiXCR from the reads. The sample lists about 400,000 distinct CDR3 sequences, about a sixth occurring once. Overall study findings and caveats: HLA-C-restricted TCR beta clonotypes specific for CMV led the ex vivo response. Summed frequency of shared TCR beta families picked out CMV carriers who also had the relevant HLA.

CDR1 is SGHDT and CDR2 is YYEEEE in the germline V gene. The CDR3 has 18 amino acids. V lost 4 bases and J lost 0, with 22 bases in between. Note on this clonotype: The antigen remains unidentified.

This sequence was found in a human donor in good health (CMV status not recorded). Some clones in this sample may be carry-over from other donors' samples. This chain joins TRBV5-6 and TRBJ1-1; D may be TRBD1 (5 bases). The sample was PBMCs. CDR3 nucleotides: TGTGCCAGCAGCCTGACCTCAGGTATCGGGACTATGAACACTGAAGCTTTCTTT. Its translation: CASSLTSGIGTMNTEAFF. Using reference TRBV5-6 and TRBJ1-1 for the parts outside the CDR3, the full variable domain is DAGVTQSPTHLIKTRGQQVTLRCSPKSGHDTVSWYQQALGQGPQFIFQYYEEEERQRGNFPDRFSGHQFPNYSSELNVNALLLGDSALYLCASSLTSGIGTMNTEAFFGQGTRLTVV.